This TCR beta chain was captured in a study of human T cells and chemical hapten exposure. Regarding the study as a whole: Against controls, expanded TCRs gave rise to significantly more large CDR3 similarity clusters.

Time point meaning: patch test 3, about 24 weeks after DPC sensitization. The treatment here: therapeutic diphenylcyclopropenone sensitization with weekly scalp DPC. TCRdb fed the RACE reads into MiXCR, producing one record per CDR3 protein. The repertoire holds roughly 200,000 distinct CDR3 sequences, with 24% as singletons. Deletions cut 9 bases from V and 1 base from J, with 9 bases between. CDR3 length: 12 amino acids. Germline V gene lookup returns CDR1 SNHLY and CDR2 FYNNEI. Worth noting for this clonotype: What it binds is unknown.

The clonotype originates from a middle-aged woman with alopecia areata. Some clones in this sample may be carry-over from other donors' samples. The rearrangement joins TRBV2 to TRBJ1-1, with D maybe TRBD1 (5 bases). Here the sequenced sample was whole blood, taken in connection with sensitization to the hapten diphenylcyclopropenone (DPC). CDR3 sequence: CASQDTNTEAFF. The CDR3 region has the DNA TGTGCCAGTCAGGACACGAACACTGAAGCTTTCTTT.